Listed below are T cell receptor beta chains from one sample, sequenced in a study of regulatory T cells in long-lasting Graves disease. MiXCR, run by TCRdb on the multiplex PCR reads, gives a single entry per CDR3 protein. This table has about 500,000 distinct CDR3 sequences, about 16% appearing once. A further study also used this sample, focusing on T cells in Graves' hyperthyroidism and ophthalmopathy.

This material consisted of peripheral blood mononuclear cells (PBMCs), taken at new diagnosis, from a patient treated with antithyroid drugs. The receptors here all came from a man in his forties with Graves disease. CDR3s include the opening cysteine and the closing phenylalanine or tryptophan. The D gene is left open where the match is weak. Part of the rows lack a size; the others show once, few, many or a class for expanded clones.

len | j_gene | d_gene | abundance | v_gene | CDR3nt | CDR3aa
15 | TRBJ2-7 | TRBD1 | NA | TRBV7-9 | TGTGCCAGCAGCCCCCGGGACAGCATCTCCTACGAGCAGTACTTC | CASSPRDSISYEQYF
14 | TRBJ2-1 | TRBD2 | NA | TRBV20-1 | TGCAGTGCGAAGCGGGAGGGAACCTACAATGAGCAGTTCTTC | CSAKREGTYNEQFF
14 | TRBJ2-1 | TRBD2 | NA | TRBV19 | TGTGCCAGTAGGTCTAGCGGAGGAGCGGGTGAGCAGTTCTTC | CASRSSGGAGEQFF
16 | TRBJ1-3 | TRBD1 | few | TRBV15 | TGTGCCACCAGCAGAGACTTCGGGACAGGGGTGAACACCATATATTTT | CATSRDFGTGVNTIYF
15 | TRBJ2-7 | TRBD1 | many | TRBV5-1 | TGCGCCAGCAGCTTGGCCGGACAGGCAACCTACGAGCAGTACTTC | CASSLAGQATYEQYF
12 | TRBJ2-1 | TRBD2 | NA | TRBV29-1 | TGCAGCGGGGGGAGGGAGGGCAATGAGCAGTTCTTC | CSGGREGNEQFF
12 | TRBJ2-1 | NA | many | TRBV11-2 | TGTGCCAGCAGCTTCACGGACAATGAGCAGTTCTTC | CASSFTDNEQFF
19 | TRBJ2-7 | NA | few | TRBV19 | TGTGCCAGTACCCCGTCCGGGCCCGCCCTTGGACCCCTCTCGGCCGAGCAGTACTTC | CASTPSGPALGPLSAEQYF
16 | TRBJ1-2 | NA | NA | TRBV19 | TGTGCCAGTAGCACAAACCCTCGGGAGGCTCGAGATGGCTACACCTTC | CASSTNPREARDGYTF
14 | TRBJ2-3 | NA | few | TRBV6-2/TRBV6-3 | TGTGCCAGCAGTGGAATCTCGTGGGGTGATACGCAGTATTTT | CASSGISWGDTQYF
11 | TRBJ1-1 | NA | many | TRBV13 | TGTGCCAGCAGCTTATACAGAGAAGCTTTCTTT | CASSLYREAFF
16 | TRBJ1-6 | NA | NA | TRBV14 | TGTGCCAGCAGCCCGGGACCGAAAGACTATAATTCACCCCTCCACTTT | CASSPGPKDYNSPLHF
14 | TRBJ2-3 | NA | NA | TRBV9 | TGTGCCAGCAGCCCTCGGGTAGGGAGGGATACGCAGTATTTT | CASSPRVGRDTQYF
16 | TRBJ2-5 | TRBD2 | many | TRBV11-1 | TGTGCCAGCAGCCACGGACTAGCGGATGACCGAAAGACCCAGTACTTC | CASSHGLADDRKTQYF
15 | TRBJ2-2 | TRBD2 | many | TRBV7-9 | TGTGCCAGCAGCTTAATGGGGACTACCACCGGGGAGCTGTTTTTT | CASSLMGTTTGELFF